The clone carrying this T cell receptor (beta chain) was seen a few times. Its antigen is unidentified. The data were produced by immunoSEQ multiplex PCR, yet TCRdb's version contains in-frame clones alone and is incomplete. The repertoire holds tens of thousands of clones, roughly four fifths seen once, with 20% to 30% in the top ten. The data were obtained in a study of OX40 agonist ivuxolimab in advanced cancers. Study-level background: The treatment was a fully human IgG2 OX40 agonist, ivuxolimab. Those enrolled were roughly 85% male, with a mean age of about 66 years and ages from about 20 to 79. Study observations and caveats: At 0.1 to 3.0 mg/kg and by week 6, clonal expansion occurred in CD4+ and CD8+ blood T cells. In general, CD8+ T cells held more expanded clones than CD4+ did, on average.

With 0 bases clipped from V and 4 bases from J, the junction kept 1 base outside the gene matches. The CDR3 covers 15 residues. Germline assignment: CDR1 MRHNA and CDR2 SNTAGT. This chain uses TRBV6-4 with TRBJ2-3, with TRBD1 matching over 10 bases. The source is an adult with an advanced solid tumor such as melanoma, head and neck, liver or kidney cancer. Sequences were derived from CD4+ or CD8+ T cells sorted from blood, sampled in a trial of the OX40 agonist ivuxolimab. The CDR3, as DNA: TGTGCCAGCAGTGACTCCGGACAGGGGGCAGATACGCAGTATTTT. This codes for CASSDSGQGADTQYF.